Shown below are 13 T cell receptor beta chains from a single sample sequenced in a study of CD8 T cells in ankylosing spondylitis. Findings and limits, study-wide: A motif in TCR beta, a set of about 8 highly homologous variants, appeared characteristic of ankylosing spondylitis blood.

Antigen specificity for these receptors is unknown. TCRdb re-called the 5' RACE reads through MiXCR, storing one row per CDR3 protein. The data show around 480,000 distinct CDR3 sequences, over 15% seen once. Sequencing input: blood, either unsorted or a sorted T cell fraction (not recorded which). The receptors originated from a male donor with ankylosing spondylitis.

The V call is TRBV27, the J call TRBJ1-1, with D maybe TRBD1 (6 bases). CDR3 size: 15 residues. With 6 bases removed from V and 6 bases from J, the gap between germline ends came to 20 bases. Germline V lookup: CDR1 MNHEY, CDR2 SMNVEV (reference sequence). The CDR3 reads CASSRSPHRVAEAFF. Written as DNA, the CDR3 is TGTGCCAGCAGCCGATCACCGCACAGGGTCGCTGAAGCTTTCTTT.

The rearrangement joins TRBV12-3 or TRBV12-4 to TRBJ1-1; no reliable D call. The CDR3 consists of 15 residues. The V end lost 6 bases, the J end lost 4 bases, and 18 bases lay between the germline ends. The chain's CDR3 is CASSPDGPWSTEAFF. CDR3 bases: TGTGCCAGCAGCCCCGACGGGCCATGGAGCACTGAAGCTTTCTTT.

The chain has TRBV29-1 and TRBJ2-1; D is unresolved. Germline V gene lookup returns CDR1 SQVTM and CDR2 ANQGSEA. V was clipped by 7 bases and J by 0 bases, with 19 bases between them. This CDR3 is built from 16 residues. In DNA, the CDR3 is TGCAGCGCCTCTCACCCCGATCTGAGCTCCTACAATGAGCAGTTCTTC. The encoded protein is CSASHPDLSSYNEQFF.

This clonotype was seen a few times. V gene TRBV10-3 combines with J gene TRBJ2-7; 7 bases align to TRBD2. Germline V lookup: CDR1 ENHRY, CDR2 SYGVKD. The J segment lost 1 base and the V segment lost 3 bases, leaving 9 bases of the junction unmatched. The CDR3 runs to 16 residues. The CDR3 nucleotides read TGTGCCATCAGTGAACCCCAGCTAGCGGAGTCCTACGAGCAGTACTTC. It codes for CAISEPQLAESYEQYF.

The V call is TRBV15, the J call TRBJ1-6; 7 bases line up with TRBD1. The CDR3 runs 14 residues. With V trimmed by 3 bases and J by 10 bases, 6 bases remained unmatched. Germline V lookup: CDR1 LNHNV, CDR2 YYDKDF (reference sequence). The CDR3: CATSRDRSGSPLHF. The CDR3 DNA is TGTGCCACCAGCAGGGACAGGTCCGGATCACCCCTCCACTTT.

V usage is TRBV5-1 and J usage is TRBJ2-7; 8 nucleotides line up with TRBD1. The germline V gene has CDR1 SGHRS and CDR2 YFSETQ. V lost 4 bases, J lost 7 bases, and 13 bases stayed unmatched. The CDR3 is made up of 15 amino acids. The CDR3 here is CASSPDNRGVGEQYF. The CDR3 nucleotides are TGCGCCAGCAGCCCGGACAACAGGGGGGTCGGGGAGCAGTACTTC. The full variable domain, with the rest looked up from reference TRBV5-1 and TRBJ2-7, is KAGVTQTPRYLIKTRGQQVTLSCSPISGHRSVSWYQQTPGQGLQFLFEYFSETQRNKGNFPGRFSGRQFSNSRSEMNVSTLELGDSALYLCASSPDNRGVGEQYFGPGTRLTVT.

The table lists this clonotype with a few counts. CDR3 amino acids: CASSDRRTSTDTQYF. CDR3 DNA sequence: TGTGCCAGCAGTGATCGTAGAACTAGCACAGATACGCAGTATTTT. The rearrangement joins TRBV2 to TRBJ2-3; unclear D gene. This CDR3 region has 15 residues. Germline V gene sequence: CDR1 SNHLY, CDR2 FYNNEI. With 3 bases removed from V and 0 bases from J, the gap between germline ends came to 10 bases.

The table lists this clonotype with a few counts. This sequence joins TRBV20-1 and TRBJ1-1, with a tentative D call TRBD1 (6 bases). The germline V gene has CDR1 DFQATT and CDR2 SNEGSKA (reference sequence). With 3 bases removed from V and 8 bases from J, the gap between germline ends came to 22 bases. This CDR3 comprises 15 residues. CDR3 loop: CSASETVRGMGEAFF. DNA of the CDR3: TGCAGTGCTAGTGAAACCGTAAGGGGGATGGGAGAAGCTTTCTTT.

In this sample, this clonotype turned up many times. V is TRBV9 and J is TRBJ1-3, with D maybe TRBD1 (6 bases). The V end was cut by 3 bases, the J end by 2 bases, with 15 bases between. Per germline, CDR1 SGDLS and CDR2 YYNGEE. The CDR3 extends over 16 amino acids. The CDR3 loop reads CASSAGAGDPGNTIYF. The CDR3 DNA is TGTGCCAGCAGCGCGGGGGCGGGAGATCCTGGAAACACCATATATTTT.

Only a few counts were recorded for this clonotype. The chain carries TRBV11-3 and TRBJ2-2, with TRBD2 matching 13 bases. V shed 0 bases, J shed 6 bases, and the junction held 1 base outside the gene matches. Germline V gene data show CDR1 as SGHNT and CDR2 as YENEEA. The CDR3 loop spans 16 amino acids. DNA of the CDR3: TGTGCCAGCAGCTTAGAAGGACTAGCGGGGGCCGGGGAGCTGTTTTTT. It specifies CASSLEGLAGAGELFF. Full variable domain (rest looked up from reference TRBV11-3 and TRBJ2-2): EAGVVQSPRYKIIEKKQPVAFWCNPISGHNTLYWYLQNLGQGPELLIRYENEEAVDDSQLPKDRFSAERLKGVDSTLKIQPAELGDSAVYLCASSLEGLAGAGELFFGEGSRLTVL.

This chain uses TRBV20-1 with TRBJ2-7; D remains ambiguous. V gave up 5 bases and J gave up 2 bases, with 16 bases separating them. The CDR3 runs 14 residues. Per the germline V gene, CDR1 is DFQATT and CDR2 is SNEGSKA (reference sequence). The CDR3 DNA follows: TGCAGTGCTGCGTTGGGCGGCGGAACCTACGAGCAGTACTTC. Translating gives CSAALGGGTYEQYF.

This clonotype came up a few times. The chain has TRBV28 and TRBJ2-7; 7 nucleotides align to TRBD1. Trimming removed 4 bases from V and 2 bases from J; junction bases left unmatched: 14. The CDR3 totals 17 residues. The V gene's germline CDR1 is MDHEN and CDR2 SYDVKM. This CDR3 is CASSSRQGPTSTYEQYF. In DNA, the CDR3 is TGTGCCAGCAGTTCGCGACAGGGACCCACTTCTACCTACGAGCAGTACTTC.

The chain's CDR3 is CASAKPPSPGGHYGYTF. In nucleotides, the CDR3 is TGTGCCAGCGCCAAACCCCCCTCCCCGGGGGGCCACTATGGCTACACCTTC. V usage is TRBV5-4 and J usage is TRBJ1-2, with D perhaps matching TRBD1 (6 bases). The V end lost 7 bases, the J end lost 3 bases, and 25 bases lay between the germline ends. The V gene's germline CDR1 is SGHNT and CDR2 YYREEE (reference sequence). This CDR3 spans 17 amino acids.